This paragraph reports one T cell receptor (beta chain). Only a few counts were recorded for this clonotype. This clone's antigen is unknown. There are no base qualities to consult, and no much larger clone falls within one base. Donors were a few dozen systemically healthy Caucasian individuals from Russia aged roughly 6 to 90 years. Each donor gave around 9.9 milliliters of peripheral blood, collected into EDTA-treated Vacutainer tubes. PBMCs were isolated by Ficoll-Paque density-gradient centrifugation, with at least 6 million obtained per sample. Total RNA was extracted from PBMCs with Trizol reagent, with at least 6 micrograms obtained per sample. For every donor, an aliquot of PBMCs went through flow cytometry to measure the percentages of naive CD45RAhigh/CD27high T cells. The method was 5' RACE. This sample was sequenced with an Illumina HiSeq 2500. A second PCR of about 7 to 12 cycles was run with a J-beta primer mix and a sample-barcoded 5' primer. A template-switch 5' adaptor carrying 12 random nucleotides introduced a unique molecular identifier onto each TCR beta cDNA molecule. Each sample yielded at least 2.5 million CDR3-containing paired-end reads. First-strand cDNA was synthesized from all RNA with the Mint cDNA synthesis kit, primed by a TRBC-specific oligonucleotide. Following uracil-DNA glycosylase treatment, all cDNA underwent a first 18-cycle PCR with the universal primers M1SS and BC2_uni_R. The study's processing was this. Each sample was normalized by randomly selecting 1 million high-quality reads, each carrying a distinct molecular identifier. Instead of being binned into consensus sequences, reads with shared molecular identifiers were discarded. MiTCR, run with a Q25 quality threshold and the strictest error-elimination algorithm, handled CDR3 identification, clonotype clustering and error correction. Lower-bound total TCR beta diversity was estimated with a nonparametric unseen species model using Euler transformation. The public reads were run again by TCRdb, first through fastp at Q25 and then through MiXCR, and only productive beta chains were kept. For every CDR3 protein sequence, its rows merge into one entry that carries the most common genes and DNA. The V and J calls and clone size are TCRdb's, not the authors'. This sample has hundreds of thousands of distinct CDR3 sequences in its table, and approximately 53% of those were observed once. The ten largest account for about two fifths of the sample.

The data were obtained in a study of blood T cells in healthy people across ages (dated by TCRdb to about 2015). For the study in its entirety: In model experiments, template switching captured about one uniquely barcoded TCR beta cDNA molecule for every two T cells. Four age groups were formed from the donors: young (average roughly 15 years), middle-aged (around 41), aged (around 68) and long-lived (less than 85). Donors of different ages were randomly distributed across sequencing lanes to avoid experimental bias. For two donors (one aged 18 to 30 and one aged 80 or older), the study analyzed two additional independent replicas of 1 million unique cDNA reads from the same blood draw. The study measured age-related changes in TCR beta repertoire diversity using deep sequencing normalized with unique cDNA molecular identifiers.

The germline V gene (reference sequence) gives CDR1 as DFQATT and CDR2 as SNEGSKA. Between the V and J ends, shortened by 5 bases and 5 bases respectively, the junction contains 16 bases. The CDR3 holds 13 amino acids from the cysteine to the phenylalanine. Only the CDR3 DNA stays, 39 bases, in frame from base 1. Summary of the overall study and its limitations: Because profiling used bulk unsorted PBMCs, naive and antigen-experienced compartments could not be compared conclusively. The CMV infection status of donors was not known, potentially confounding age-related changes in expanded clonotypes. Estimates of total diversity from one million sequenced T cells were regarded as lower bounds and underestimates. Observed TCR beta diversity correlated strongly with the percentage of naive T cells measured by flow cytometry. Observed TCR beta diversity per million T cells fell roughly linearly with age, and a significant reduction was already apparent by age around 39. Compared with the aged group, the long-lived group had more naive CD4+ T cells, fewer expanded clones and increased TCR diversity, a pattern suggesting age selection.

The rearranged segments are TRBV20-1 and TRBJ2-7; D gene: possibly TRBD2, on 6 matching bases. Sequencing was performed on blood. The sequence came from a man at least 80 years old in good health. The CDR3 loop reads CSACDTGVNEQYF. The DNA is TGCAGTGCTTGTGATACGGGAGTGAACGAGCAGTACTTC.